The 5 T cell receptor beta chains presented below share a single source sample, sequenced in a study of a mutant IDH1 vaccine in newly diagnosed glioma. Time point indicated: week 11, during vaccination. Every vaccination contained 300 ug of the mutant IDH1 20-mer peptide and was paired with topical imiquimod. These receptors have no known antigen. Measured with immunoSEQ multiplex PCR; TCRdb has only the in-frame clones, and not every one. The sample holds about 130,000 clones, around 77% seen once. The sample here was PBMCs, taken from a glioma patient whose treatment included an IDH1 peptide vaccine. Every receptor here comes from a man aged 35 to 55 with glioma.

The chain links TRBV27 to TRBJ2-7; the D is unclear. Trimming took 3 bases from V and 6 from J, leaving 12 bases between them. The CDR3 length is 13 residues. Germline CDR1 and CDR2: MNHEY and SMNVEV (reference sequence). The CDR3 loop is CASSFPLYGEQYF. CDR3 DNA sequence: TGTGCCAGCAGTTTTCCCCTTTACGGCGAGCAGTACTTC.

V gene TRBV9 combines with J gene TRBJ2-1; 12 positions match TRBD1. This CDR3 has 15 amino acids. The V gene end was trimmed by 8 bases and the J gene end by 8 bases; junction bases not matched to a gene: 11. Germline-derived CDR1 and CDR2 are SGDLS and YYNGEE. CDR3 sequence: CASGGTGGLFDEQFF. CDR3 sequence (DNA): TGTGCCAGTGGCGGGACAGGGGGCCTATTTGATGAGCAGTTCTTC.

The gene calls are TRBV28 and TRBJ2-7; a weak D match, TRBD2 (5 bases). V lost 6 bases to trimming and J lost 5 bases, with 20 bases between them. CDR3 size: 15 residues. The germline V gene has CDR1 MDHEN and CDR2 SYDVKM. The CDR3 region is CASSPPGGPLHEQYF. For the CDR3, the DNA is TGTGCCAGCAGCCCACCGGGCGGGCCTCTTCACGAGCAGTACTTC.

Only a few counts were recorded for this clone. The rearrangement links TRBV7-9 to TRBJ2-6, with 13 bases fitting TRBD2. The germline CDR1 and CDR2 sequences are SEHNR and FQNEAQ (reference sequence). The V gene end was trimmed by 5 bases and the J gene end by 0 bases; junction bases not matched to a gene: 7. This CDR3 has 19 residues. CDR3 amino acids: CASSHGLAGVSSGANVLTF. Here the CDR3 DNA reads TGTGCCAGCAGCCATGGACTAGCGGGGGTGAGCTCTGGGGCCAACGTCCTGACTTTC.

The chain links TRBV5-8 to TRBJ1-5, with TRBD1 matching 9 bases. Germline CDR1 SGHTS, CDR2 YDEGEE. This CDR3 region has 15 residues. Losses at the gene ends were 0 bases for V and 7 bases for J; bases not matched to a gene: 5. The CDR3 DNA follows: TGTGCCAGCAGCTTGGGGGACAGGGCTAGGCAGCCCCAGCATTTT. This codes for CASSLGDRARQPQHF.